The entry that follows covers one T cell receptor (beta chain) sequence. Its binding antigen is unknown. The CDR3 is cut off 3 residues early in the read; its end comes from the germline J gene. The CDR3 covers 13 residues, taking in both the cysteine and the phenylalanine. Part of the CDR3 DNA is given, 30 bases translated from base 1. The germline V gene encodes CDR1 SGHDN and CDR2 FVKESK. Using the immunoSEQ assay, multiplex PCR amplified TCR beta CDR3 regions from an average of approximately 1,200 ng of genomic DNA per sample. Primer bias was corrected in the assay by using a complete synthetic TCR repertoire to establish an amplification baseline. The amplicons were sequenced using the Illumina platform. The study's processing was this. Sequence errors were corrected by clustering with frequency ratios and a modified nearest-neighbor algorithm, and the sequences were then analyzed in the immunoSEQ Analyzer using IMGT gene definitions. At each rarefaction depth, TCR richness and evenness were averaged over 20 rarefaction repeats, and samples with fewer sequences than the depth were excluded. Wilcoxon rank sum tests with FDR correction were used to compare V, D and J gene relative abundances between the groups. An intraclass correlation of 90% to 97% for TCR richness and an average of roughly 76% across 65 or so gene segments were obtained from the blinded duplicates. The clones in this table, taken by TCRdb from immuneACCESS, are in-frame only. Not every clone is retained; where verified, under half of the shortfall comes from an unresolved V gene, and the cause of the rest is unknown. Clone size and V and J calls were adopted from that table, with D and trimming inferred from the DNA. This specimen's table enumerates tens of thousands of clones. The top ten clonotypes cover 22% of the sample.

Every participant had a single incident cervical HPV16 infection, and prevalent HPV16 infections were excluded. Cervical HPV DNA was detected with MY09/MY11 PCR, and genotyping was done by dot-blot hybridization. About 14 mL of heparinized blood was centrifuged, after which the buffy coat was aliquoted, frozen at -30 degrees C, and then stored at -80 degrees C. QIAGEN kits were used to extract genomic DNA from buffy coat specimens. These data originate in a study of T cells in women clearing cervical HPV infection (dated by TCRdb to the late 2010s). General notes on the study: The cases were under 30 women with histologically confirmed HPV16-related CIN3 or worse, and 2 of these cases were invasive cancers. Controls were more than 20 women whose single incident HPV16 infection cleared within 12 months without precancer or cancer developing. Blood from cases was drawn at the visit where the lesion was first identified, while blood from controls was drawn once the infection was no longer detected. For cases, the median interval between lesion detection and blood sampling was around 150 days, with an interquartile range of about 85 to 210 days. Because only a few women had HLA typing data, the possibility that HLA type acted as a confounder could not be ruled out. This exploratory proof-of-principle case-control study, nested within the Guanacaste HPV Natural History Study in Costa Rica, compared TCR repertoires among women with different cervical HPV16 outcomes. Cases and controls were matched on age within five years and on year of sample collection. Cases had a median age of about 34 years and controls had a median age of around 40, with no significant differences in baseline characteristics. The parent cohort enrolled roughly 9,400 women aged 18 or older in Guanacaste, Costa Rica, in about 1992 to 1994 and followed the women for 7 to 8 years. Five blinded duplicates per group were added as quality controls, so that about 60 samples were obtained: around 50 participants and some 10 replicates. What the work shows at the level of the full study, not this receptor alone: Because the number of T cells per sample was unknown, the richness differences could reflect varying T-cell content rather than repertoire biology. Lower TRBV6-7 relative abundance was observed in cases than in controls (roughly 0.12% versus 0.15%; Bonferroni P = 0.0008). Random forest classifiers that combined richness and V gene abundances separated cases from controls with an estimated AUC of less than 0.85. Significantly higher TCR repertoire richness was observed in CIN3+ cases than in controls across sequencing depths, whereas no difference in evenness was found. The cross-sectional design could not show whether associations preceded infection or resulted from it; effector/memory subsets and HPV-specific T cells were not isolated.

Specimen: blood buffy coat. This sequence uses TRBV14 and TRBJ1-2, with 8 bases in between that match TRBD1. The receptor's source is a woman between 18 and 70 years old with a cervical HPV16 infection that either progressed to CIN3+ or cleared (not recorded which). The CDR3 loop reads CASTKDRGVGYTF. The sequenced part of the CDR3 DNA is TGTGCCAGCACAAAAGACAGGGGTGTCGGC.